The clone carrying this T cell receptor (beta chain) was seen only a few times. Its antigen is not known. This sample is drawn from a study of OX40 agonist ivuxolimab in advanced cancers. For the study at large: One patient with hepatocellular carcinoma and two with cutaneous melanoma, three in all, had partial responses. Findings and caveats of the study: Nonresponders, in some cases, also had low normalized T-cell clonal expansion. Among the lowest peripheral clonal expansion occurred in 0.1-3.0 mg/kg partial responders. Expanded clones tended on average to be more numerous among CD8+ T cells than CD4+.

Sequencing was performed with immunoSEQ multiplex PCR; in TCRdb, only in-frame clones are kept and a portion is missing. This table holds some 66,000 clones, roughly 84% found once. This receptor was identified in an adult with an advanced solid tumor such as melanoma, head and neck, liver or kidney cancer. The specimen was CD4+ or CD8+ T cells sorted from blood, collected in a trial of the OX40 agonist ivuxolimab.

The CDR3 coding sequence is TGTGCCAGCAGCTCTGACGGGGGAAGACAAGAGACCCAGTACTTC. Translating it yields CASSSDGGRQETQYF. The rearrangement uses TRBV7-9 and TRBJ2-5; tentative D call: TRBD2 (6 bases). CDR1 and CDR2 (germline): SEHNR, FQNEAQ (reference sequence). V was clipped by 4 bases and J by 2 bases, with 14 bases between them. This CDR3 comprises 15 residues.